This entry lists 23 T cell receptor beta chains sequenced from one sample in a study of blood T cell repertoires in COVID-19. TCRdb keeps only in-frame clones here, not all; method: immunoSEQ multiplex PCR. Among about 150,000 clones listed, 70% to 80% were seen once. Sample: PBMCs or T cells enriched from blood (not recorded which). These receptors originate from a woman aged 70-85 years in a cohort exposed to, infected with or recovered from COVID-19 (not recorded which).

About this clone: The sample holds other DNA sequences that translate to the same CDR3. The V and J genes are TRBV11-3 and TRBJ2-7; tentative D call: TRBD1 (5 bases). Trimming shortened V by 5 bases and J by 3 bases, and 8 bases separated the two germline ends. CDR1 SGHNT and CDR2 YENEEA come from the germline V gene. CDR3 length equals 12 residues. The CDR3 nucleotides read TGTGCCAGCAGCCCGCAGGGCTACGAGCAGTACTTC. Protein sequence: CASSPQGYEQYF. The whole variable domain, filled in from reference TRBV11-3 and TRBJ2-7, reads EAGVVQSPRYKIIEKKQPVAFWCNPISGHNTLYWYLQNLGQGPELLIRYENEEAVDDSQLPKDRFSAERLKGVDSTLKIQPAELGDSAVYLCASSPQGYEQYFGPGTRLTVT.

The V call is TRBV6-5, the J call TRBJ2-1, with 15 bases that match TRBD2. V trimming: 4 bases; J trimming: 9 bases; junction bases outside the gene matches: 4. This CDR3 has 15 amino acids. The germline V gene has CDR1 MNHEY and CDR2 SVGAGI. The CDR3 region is CASSSGTSGGTEQFF. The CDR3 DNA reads TGTGCCAGCAGTTCCGGGACTAGCGGGGGGACTGAGCAGTTCTTC.

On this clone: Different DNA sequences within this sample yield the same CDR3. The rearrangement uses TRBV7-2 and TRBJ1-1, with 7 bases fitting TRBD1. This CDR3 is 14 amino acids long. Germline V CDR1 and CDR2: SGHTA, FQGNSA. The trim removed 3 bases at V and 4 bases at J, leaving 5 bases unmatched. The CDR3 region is CASSLRQGGTEAFF. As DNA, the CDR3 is TGTGCCAGCAGCTTGAGGCAGGGGGGCACTGAAGCTTTCTTT. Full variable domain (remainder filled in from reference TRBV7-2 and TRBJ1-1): GAGVSQSPSNKVTEKGKDVELRCDPISGHTALYWYRQSLGQGLEFLIYFQGNSAPDKSGLPSDRFSAERTGGSVSTLTIQRTQQEDSAVYLCASSLRQGGTEAFFGQGTRLTVV.

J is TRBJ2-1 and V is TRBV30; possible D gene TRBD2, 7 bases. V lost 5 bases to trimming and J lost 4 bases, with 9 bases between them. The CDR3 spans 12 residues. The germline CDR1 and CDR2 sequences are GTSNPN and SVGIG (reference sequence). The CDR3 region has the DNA TGTGCCTGGGGGGGGGCATACAATGAGCAGTTCTTC. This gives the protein CAWGGAYNEQFF.

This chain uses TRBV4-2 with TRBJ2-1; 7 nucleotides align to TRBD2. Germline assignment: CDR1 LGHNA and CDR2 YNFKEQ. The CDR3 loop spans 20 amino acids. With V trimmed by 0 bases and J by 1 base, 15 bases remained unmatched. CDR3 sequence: CASSQDLDTAGLFSYNEQFF. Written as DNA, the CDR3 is TGTGCCAGCAGCCAAGATCTTGATACAGCGGGACTCTTTTCCTACAATGAGCAGTTCTTC.

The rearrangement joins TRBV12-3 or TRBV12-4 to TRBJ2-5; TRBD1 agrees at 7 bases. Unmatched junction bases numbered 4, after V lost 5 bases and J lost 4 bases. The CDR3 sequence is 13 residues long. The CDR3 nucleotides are TGTGCCAGCAGTCAACAGGGGCCAGAGACCCAGTACTTC. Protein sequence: CASSQQGPETQYF.

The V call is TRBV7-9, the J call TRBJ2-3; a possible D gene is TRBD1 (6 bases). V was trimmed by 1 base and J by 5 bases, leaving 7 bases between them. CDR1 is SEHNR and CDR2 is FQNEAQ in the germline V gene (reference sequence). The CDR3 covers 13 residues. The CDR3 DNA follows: TGTGCCAGCAGCTTAGTGGACAGAGATACGCAGTATTTT. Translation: CASSLVDRDTQYF. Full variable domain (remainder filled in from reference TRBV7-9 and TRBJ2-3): DTGVSQNPRHKITKRGQNVTFRCDPISEHNRLYWYRQTLGQGPEFLTYFQNEAQLEKSRLLSDRFSAERPKGSFSTLEIQRTEQGDSAMYLCASSLVDRDTQYFGPGTRLTVL.

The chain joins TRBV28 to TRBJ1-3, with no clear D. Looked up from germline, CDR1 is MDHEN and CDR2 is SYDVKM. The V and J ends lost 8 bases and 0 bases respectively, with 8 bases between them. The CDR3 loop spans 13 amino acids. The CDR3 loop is CASRTPSGNTIYF. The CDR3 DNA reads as TGTGCCAGCCGGACTCCCTCTGGAAACACCATATATTTT.

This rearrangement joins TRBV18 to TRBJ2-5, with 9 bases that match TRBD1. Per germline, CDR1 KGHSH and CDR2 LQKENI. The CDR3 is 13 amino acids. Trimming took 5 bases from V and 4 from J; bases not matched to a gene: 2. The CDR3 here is CASSRGQGETQYF. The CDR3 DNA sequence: TGTGCCAGCTCAAGGGGACAGGGAGAGACCCAGTACTTC.

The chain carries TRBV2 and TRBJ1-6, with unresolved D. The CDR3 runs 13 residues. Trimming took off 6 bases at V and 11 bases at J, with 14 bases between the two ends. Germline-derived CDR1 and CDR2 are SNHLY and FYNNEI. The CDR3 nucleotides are TGTGCCAGCAGCCGGGTCCCTGGCCCACCCCTCCACTTT. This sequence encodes CASSRVPGPPLHF. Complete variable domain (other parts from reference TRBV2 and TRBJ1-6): EPEVTQTPSHQVTQMGQEVILRCVPISNHLYFYWYRQILGQKVEFLVSFYNNEISEKSEIFDDQFSVERPDGSNFTLKIRSTKLEDSAMYFCASSRVPGPPLHFGNGTRLTVT.

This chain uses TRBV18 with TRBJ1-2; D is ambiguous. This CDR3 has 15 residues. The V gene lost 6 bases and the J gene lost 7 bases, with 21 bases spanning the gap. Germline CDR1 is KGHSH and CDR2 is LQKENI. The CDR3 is CASSRTTFTDRGYTF. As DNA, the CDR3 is TGTGCCAGCTCCCGCACCACGTTCACAGATCGTGGCTACACCTTC.

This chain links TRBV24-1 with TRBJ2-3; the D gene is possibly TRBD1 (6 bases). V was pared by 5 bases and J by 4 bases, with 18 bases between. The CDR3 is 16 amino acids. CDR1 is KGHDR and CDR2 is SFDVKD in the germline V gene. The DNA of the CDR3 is TGTGCCACCAGTGCCCATCAGGGGCAAAGGGCAGATACGCAGTATTTT. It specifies CATSAHQGQRADTQYF.

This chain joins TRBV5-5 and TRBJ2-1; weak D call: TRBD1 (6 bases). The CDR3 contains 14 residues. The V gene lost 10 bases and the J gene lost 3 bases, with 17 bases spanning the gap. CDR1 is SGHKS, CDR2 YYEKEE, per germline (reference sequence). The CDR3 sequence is CAEGVEQLYNEQFF. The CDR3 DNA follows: TGTGCCGAGGGGGTCGAGCAGCTCTACAATGAGCAGTTCTTC.

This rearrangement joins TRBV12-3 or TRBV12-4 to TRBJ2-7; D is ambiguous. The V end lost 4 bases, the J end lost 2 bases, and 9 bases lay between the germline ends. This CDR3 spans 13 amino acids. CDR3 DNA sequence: TGTGCCAGCAGTTCCACAGAGACCTACGAGCAGTACTTC. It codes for CASSSTETYEQYF.

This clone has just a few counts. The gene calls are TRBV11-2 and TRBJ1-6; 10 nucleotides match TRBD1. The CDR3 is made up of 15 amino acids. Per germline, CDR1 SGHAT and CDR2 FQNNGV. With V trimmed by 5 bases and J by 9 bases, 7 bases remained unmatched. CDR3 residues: CASSAGQGEGSPLHF. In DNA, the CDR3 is TGTGCCAGCAGCGCCGGACAGGGGGAAGGTTCACCCCTCCACTTT.

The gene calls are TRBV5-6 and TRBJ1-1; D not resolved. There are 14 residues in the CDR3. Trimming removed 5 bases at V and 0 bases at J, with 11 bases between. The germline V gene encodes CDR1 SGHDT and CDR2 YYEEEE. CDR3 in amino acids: CASRVGTVNTEAFF. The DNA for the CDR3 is TGTGCCAGCAGGGTTGGAACAGTGAACACTGAAGCTTTCTTT.

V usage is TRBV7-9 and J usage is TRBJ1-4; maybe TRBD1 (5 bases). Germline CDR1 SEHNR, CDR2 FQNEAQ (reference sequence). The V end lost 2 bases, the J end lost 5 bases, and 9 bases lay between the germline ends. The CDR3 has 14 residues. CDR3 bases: TGTGCCAGCAGCTTAATGGGGGGAAATGAAAAACTGTTTTTT. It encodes CASSLMGGNEKLFF.

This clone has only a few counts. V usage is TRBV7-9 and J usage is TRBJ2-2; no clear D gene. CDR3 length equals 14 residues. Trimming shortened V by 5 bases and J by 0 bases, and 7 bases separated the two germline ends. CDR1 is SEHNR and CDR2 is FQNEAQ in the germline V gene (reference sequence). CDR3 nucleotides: TGTGCCAGCAGCATCTACCCGAACACCGGGGAGCTGTTTTTT. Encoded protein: CASSIYPNTGELFF.

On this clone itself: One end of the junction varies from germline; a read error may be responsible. DNA for the CDR3: TGTGCCAGCAGCGAAGTAGTCTCCCTCGGGGAAAAACTGTTTTTT. This translates into CASSEVVSLGEKLFF. The chain employs TRBV2 and TRBJ1-4, with unresolved D. This CDR3 spans 15 amino acids. The germline V gene has CDR1 SNHLY and CDR2 FYNNEI.

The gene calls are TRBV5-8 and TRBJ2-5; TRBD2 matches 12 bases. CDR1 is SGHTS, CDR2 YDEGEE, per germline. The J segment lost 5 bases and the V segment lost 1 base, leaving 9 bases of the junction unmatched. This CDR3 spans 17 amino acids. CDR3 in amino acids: CASSLRASGRAFETQYF. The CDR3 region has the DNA TGTGCCAGCAGCTTGCGTGCTAGCGGGAGGGCCTTTGAGACCCAGTACTTC. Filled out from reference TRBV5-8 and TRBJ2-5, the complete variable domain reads EAGVTQSPTHLIKTRGQQATLRCSPISGHTSVYWYQQALGLGLQFLLWYDEGEERNRGNFPPRFSGRQFPNYSSELNVNALELEDSALYLCASSLRASGRAFETQYFGPGTRLLVL.

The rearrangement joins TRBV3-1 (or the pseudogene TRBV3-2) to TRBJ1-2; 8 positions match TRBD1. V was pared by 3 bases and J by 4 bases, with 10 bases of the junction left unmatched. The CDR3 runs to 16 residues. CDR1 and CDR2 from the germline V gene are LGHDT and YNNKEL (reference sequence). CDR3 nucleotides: TGTGCCAGCAGCCACAGTGTGGCAGGGGGCAGCTATGGCTACACCTTC. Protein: CASSHSVAGGSYGYTF.

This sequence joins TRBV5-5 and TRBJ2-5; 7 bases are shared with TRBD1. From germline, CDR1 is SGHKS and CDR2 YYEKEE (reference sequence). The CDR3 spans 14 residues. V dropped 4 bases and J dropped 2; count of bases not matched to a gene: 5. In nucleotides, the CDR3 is TGTGCCAGCAGCAGACAGGGCACTCAAGAGACCCAGTACTTC. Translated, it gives CASSRQGTQETQYF.

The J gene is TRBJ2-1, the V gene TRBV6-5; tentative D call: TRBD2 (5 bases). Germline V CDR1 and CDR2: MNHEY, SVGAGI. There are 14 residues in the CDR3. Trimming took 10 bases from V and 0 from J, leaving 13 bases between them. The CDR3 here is CAIKRIASYNEQFF. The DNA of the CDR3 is TGTGCCATCAAGCGGATTGCCTCCTACAATGAGCAGTTCTTC.